These T cell receptor beta chains were read from a single sample in a study of blood T cell repertoires in COVID-19. TCRdb's table, derived via immunoSEQ multiplex PCR, lists solely in-frame clones and lacks some. The repertoire includes 200,000 to 250,000 clones, approximately 84% of them detected once, and less than 8% sits in the top ten. Sequences were obtained from peripheral blood. All receptors derive from a woman between 45 and 60 years old with active or convalescent COVID-19. Both conserved end residues are part of each CDR3. The D gene is left open where the match is weak. Expanded clones are given a class, and other clones once, few, many or no size at all.

V gene	clone size	D gene	J gene	CDR3 length	CDR3 protein	CDR3 DNA
TRBV5-6	few	TRBD1	TRBJ1-4	17	CASRGQDQSSTNEKLFF	TGTGCCAGCAGAGGACAGGACCAATCTTCAACTAATGAAAAACTGTTTTTT
TRBV28	NA	TRBD1	TRBJ1-5	16	CASSRQGPRSNQPQHF	TGTGCCAGCAGTCGACAGGGCCCACGGAGCAATCAGCCCCAGCATTTT
TRBV2	NA	TRBD2	TRBJ2-1	18	CASSAQSPTSGIDNEQFF	TGTGCCAGCAGCGCCCAGTCGCCGACTAGCGGGATCGACAATGAGCAGTTCTTC
TRBV4-1	NA	NA	TRBJ2-2	15	CASSFPGLNTGELFF	TGCGCCAGCAGCTTCCCGGGGTTGAACACCGGGGAGCTGTTTTTT
TRBV11-2	NA	TRBD1	TRBJ1-2	19	CASSSVRDRGRGGHYGYTF	TGTGCCAGCAGCTCAGTACGGGACAGGGGCCGCGGTGGTCATTATGGCTACACCTTC
TRBV7-9	NA	TRBD2	TRBJ2-1	13	CASLDSGRAEQFF	TGTGCCAGCTTAGATAGCGGGAGGGCTGAGCAGTTCTTC
TRBV5-5	NA	TRBD1	TRBJ2-4	15	CASSLAWDSKNIQYF	TGTGCCAGCAGCTTGGCATGGGACAGTAAAAACATTCAGTACTTC
TRBV18	NA	TRBD1	TRBJ2-2	18	CASSRSKQGFANTGELFF	TGTGCCAGCTCACGAAGTAAACAGGGGTTCGCGAACACCGGGGAGCTGTTTTTT
TRBV11-2	NA	NA	TRBJ1-6	14	CASSWSRPVSPLHF	TGTGCCAGCAGCTGGAGCAGACCAGTTTCACCCCTCCACTTT
TRBV12-5	once	TRBD1	TRBJ1-1	15	CASGITTGWNTEAFF	TGTGCTAGTGGTATTACGACAGGGTGGAACACTGAAGCTTTCTTT
TRBV28	NA	TRBD2	TRBJ2-2	15	CASRTSGINTGELFF	TGTGCCAGCAGGACTAGCGGGATAAACACCGGGGAGCTGTTTTTT
TRBV7-9	once	TRBD1	TRBJ2-6	18	CASSITGTGGIGANVLTF	TGTGCCAGCAGCATCACCGGGACAGGGGGTATCGGGGCCAACGTCCTGACTTTC
TRBV6-5	few	NA	TRBJ1-4	16	CASSYGSGQGTEKLFF	TGTGCCAGCAGTTACGGGTCTGGGCAGGGGACTGAAAAACTGTTTTTT
TRBV7-3	NA	TRBD1	TRBJ2-3	15	CASSLRQGMADTQYF	TGTGCCAGCAGCTTACGACAGGGGATGGCAGATACGCAGTATTTT
TRBV30	NA	NA	TRBJ1-1	14	CAWRLGHRIVGAFF	TGTGCCTGGAGACTCGGACACCGGATAGTCGGAGCTTTCTTT
TRBV10-3	NA	TRBD2	TRBJ2-1	13	CAISGGGSNEQFF	TGTGCCATCAGTGGAGGCGGGAGCAATGAGCAGTTCTTC
TRBV24-1	NA	TRBD1	TRBJ2-3	15	CATSPAGTGTDTQYF	TGTGCCACCAGTCCGGCCGGGACAGGGACCGATACGCAGTATTTT
TRBV19	NA	NA	TRBJ1-3	16	CASSIPGDGSGNTIYF	TGTGCCAGTAGTATCCCGGGAGACGGCTCTGGAAACACCATATATTTT
TRBV5-1	NA	NA	TRBJ1-1	13	CASSDQGNTEAFF	TGCGCCAGCAGCGACCAGGGGAACACTGAAGCTTTCTTT
TRBV18	NA	TRBD1	TRBJ1-1	15	CASSPLGQVTTEAFF	TGTGCCAGCTCACCACTCGGACAGGTAACAACTGAAGCTTTCTTT
TRBV28	NA	NA	TRBJ2-7	14	CASSSIGSSYEQYF	TGTGCCAGCAGTTCTATCGGGTCCTCCTACGAGCAGTACTTC
TRBV19	once	NA	TRBJ2-1	16	CASSIPVGASYNEQFF	TGTGCCAGTAGTATCCCAGTAGGGGCCTCCTACAATGAGCAGTTCTTC
TRBV28	NA	NA	TRBJ2-7	14	CASRKGHLSYEQYF	TGTGCCAGCAGAAAGGGACACCTCTCCTACGAGCAGTACTTC